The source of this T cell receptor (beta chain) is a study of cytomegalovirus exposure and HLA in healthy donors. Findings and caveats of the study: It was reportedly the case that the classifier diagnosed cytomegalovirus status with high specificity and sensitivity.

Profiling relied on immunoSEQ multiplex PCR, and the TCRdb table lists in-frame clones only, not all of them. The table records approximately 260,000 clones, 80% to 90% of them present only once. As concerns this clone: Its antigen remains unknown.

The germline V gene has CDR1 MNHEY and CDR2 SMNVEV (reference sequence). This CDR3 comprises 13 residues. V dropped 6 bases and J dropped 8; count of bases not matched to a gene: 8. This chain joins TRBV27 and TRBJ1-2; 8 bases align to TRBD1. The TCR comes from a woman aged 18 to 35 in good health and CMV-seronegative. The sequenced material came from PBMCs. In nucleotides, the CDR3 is TGTGCCAGCAGCTCACAGGGGGGACGAGGCTACACCTTC. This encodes CASSSQGGRGYTF.